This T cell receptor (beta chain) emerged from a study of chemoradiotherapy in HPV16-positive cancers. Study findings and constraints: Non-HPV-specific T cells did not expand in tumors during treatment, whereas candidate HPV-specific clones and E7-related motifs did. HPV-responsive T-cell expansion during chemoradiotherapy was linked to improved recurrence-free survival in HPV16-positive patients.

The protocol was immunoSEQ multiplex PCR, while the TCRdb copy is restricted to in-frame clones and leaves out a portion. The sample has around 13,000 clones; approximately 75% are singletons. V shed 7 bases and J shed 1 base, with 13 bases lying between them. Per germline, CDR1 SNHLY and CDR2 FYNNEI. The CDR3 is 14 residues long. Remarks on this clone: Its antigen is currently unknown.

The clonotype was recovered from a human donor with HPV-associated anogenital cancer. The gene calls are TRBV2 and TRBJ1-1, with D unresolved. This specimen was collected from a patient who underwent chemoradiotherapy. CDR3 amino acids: CASTFQSKNTEAFF. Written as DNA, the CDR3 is TGTGCCAGCACTTTTCAGAGTAAGAACACTGAAGCTTTCTTT. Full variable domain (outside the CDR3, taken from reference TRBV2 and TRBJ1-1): EPEVTQTPSHQVTQMGQEVILRCVPISNHLYFYWYRQILGQKVEFLVSFYNNEISEKSEIFDDQFSVERPDGSNFTLKIRSTKLEDSAMYFCASTFQSKNTEAFFGQGTRLTVV.